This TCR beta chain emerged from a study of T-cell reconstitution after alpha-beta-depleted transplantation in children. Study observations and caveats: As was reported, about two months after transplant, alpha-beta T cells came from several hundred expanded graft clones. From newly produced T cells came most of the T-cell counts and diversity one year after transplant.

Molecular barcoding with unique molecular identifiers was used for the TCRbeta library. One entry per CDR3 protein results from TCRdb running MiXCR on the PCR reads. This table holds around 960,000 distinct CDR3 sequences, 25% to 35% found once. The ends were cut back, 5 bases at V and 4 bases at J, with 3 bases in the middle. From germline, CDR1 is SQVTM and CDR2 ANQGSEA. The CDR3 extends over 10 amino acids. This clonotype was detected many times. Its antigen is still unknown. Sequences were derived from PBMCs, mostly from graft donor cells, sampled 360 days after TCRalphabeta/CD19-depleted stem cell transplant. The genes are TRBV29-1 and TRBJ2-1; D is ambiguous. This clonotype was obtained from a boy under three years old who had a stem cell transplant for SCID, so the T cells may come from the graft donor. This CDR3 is CSVQYNEQFF. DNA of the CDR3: TGCAGCGTTCAATACAATGAGCAGTTCTTC.